This is a list of T cell receptor beta chains from one sample in a study of T cells in Graves' hyperthyroidism and ophthalmopathy. TCRdb reanalysed the multiplex PCR reads using MiXCR and keeps one entry per CDR3 protein. Of 650,000 to 800,000 distinct CDR3 sequences in the sample, nearly 45% were seen once. Sequences were obtained from peripheral blood or thyroid tissue (not recorded which). Source of these receptors: an adult man with Graves' disease, either hyperthyroidism or ophthalmopathy (not recorded which). The CDR3 runs from the conserved cysteine through the conserved F or W.

v_call | cdr3_aa
TRBV20-1 | CSATSGSSTGELFF
TRBV2 | CASSRDTPNEKLFF
TRBV7-2 | CAGSLVGLAAQETQYF
TRBV12-3/TRBV12-4 | CASSSDRVFGYTF
TRBV4-1 | CASSQDQGRTNEKLFF
TRBV2 | CASSEPRSGNTIYF
TRBV6-1 | CASSEPRNTIYF
TRBV2 | CASRLGGTSYNSPLHF
TRBV25-1 | CASSEIEGGPGTTYEQYF
TRBV7-3 | CASSSLNPYGYTF
TRBV29-1 | CSVEVVLTSFF
TRBV9 | CASSLGGGAGEKLFF
TRBV20-1 | CSAGDPTAVNTIYF
TRBV9 | CAGSEAGLNTEAFF
TRBV11-3 | CASTHGMGGETQYF
TRBV29-1 | CSVEAGGQAVGVSGNTIYF
TRBV7-2 | CASSLDMGRDGQPQHF
TRBV29-1 | CSADSMNTGELFF
TRBV12-3/TRBV12-4 | CASSFPGNYGYTF
TRBV20-1 | CSARVPQGLFF